Sequencing of this TCR beta chain was carried out in a study of cytomegalovirus exposure and HLA in healthy donors. PCR was performed using 60 Vbeta and 13 Jbeta primers. Only in-frame clones appear in the TCRdb table, and some are missing; sequencing was by immunoSEQ multiplex PCR. The sample lists 200,000 or so clones, less than 85% occurring once. The CDR3 contains 15 residues. The ends were cut back, 1 base at V and 1 base at J, with 12 bases in the middle. Germline-derived CDR1 and CDR2 are SGHNT and YYREEE (reference sequence). This sequence originates from a man aged 18 to 30 in good health and CMV-seronegative. The chain has TRBV5-4 and TRBJ2-7; the D gene is possibly TRBD2 (6 bases). The sample comprised PBMCs. This CDR3 is CASSLTAGSSYEQYF. DNA for the CDR3: TGTGCCAGCAGCTTGACGGCGGGATCTTCCTACGAGCAGTACTTC.